Below are 29 T cell receptor beta chains sequenced from a single sample in a study of OX40 agonist ivuxolimab in advanced cancers. TCRdb keeps only in-frame clones here, not all; method: immunoSEQ multiplex PCR. The sample lists just under 65,000 clones, around 80% seen once, with about 1% in the top ten. Sequencing was performed on CD4+ or CD8+ T cells sorted from blood, taken in a trial of the OX40 agonist ivuxolimab. These receptors were taken from an adult with an advanced solid tumor such as melanoma, head and neck, liver or kidney cancer.

This sequence joins TRBV2 and TRBJ1-1; no definite D call. The length of the CDR3 is 14 residues. Trimming took off 6 bases at V and 0 bases at J, with 11 bases between the two ends. Germline V gene data show CDR1 as SNHLY and CDR2 as FYNNEI. CDR3 in DNA: TGTGCCAGCAGCTATTCAATTATGAACACTGAAGCTTTCTTT. It encodes CASSYSIMNTEAFF.

This clone was seen more than once but under ten times. V gene TRBV5-5 combines with J gene TRBJ1-5; D gene uncertain. This CDR3 region has 14 residues. The germline V gene encodes CDR1 SGHKS and CDR2 YYEKEE (reference sequence). Trimming stripped 4 bases from V and 0 bases from J, with 8 bases between. The CDR3 protein is CASSPSLSNQPQHF. The CDR3 bases are TGTGCCAGCAGCCCCTCTCTTAGCAATCAGCCCCAGCATTTT.

The chain employs TRBV19 and TRBJ1-1; 8 nucleotides match TRBD1. This CDR3 has 18 amino acids. Germline CDR1 and CDR2: LNHDA and SQIVND (reference sequence). J lost 8 bases, V lost 4 bases, and 21 bases had no gene match. The CDR3 sequence: CASSTVPGTGARKGEAFF. The CDR3 coding sequence is TGTGCCAGTAGTACCGTCCCCGGGACAGGAGCTAGAAAAGGGGAAGCTTTCTTT.

This clone appeared a few times. The chain links TRBV4-1 to TRBJ1-4, with D hard to call. Per the germline V gene, CDR1 is MGHRA and CDR2 is YSYEKL. The V gene lost 0 bases and the J gene lost 6 bases, with 14 bases spanning the gap. The CDR3 runs to 16 residues. CDR3 sequence (DNA): TGCGCCAGCAGCCAAGATCGCGAGAGGGAACATGAAAAACTGTTTTTT. Translation: CASSQDREREHEKLFF.

The chain carries TRBV5-1 and TRBJ2-2; 12 nucleotides match TRBD1. J gave up 5 bases and V 5 bases, and 1 base lay outside the gene matches. Germline assignment: CDR1 SGHRS and CDR2 YFSETQ. There are 14 residues in the CDR3. CDR3 bases: TGCGCCAGCAGGGGACAGGGGGCGACCGGGGAGCTGTTTTTT. This sequence encodes CASRGQGATGELFF.

The chain is built from TRBV7-9 and TRBJ1-4, with a weak D call TRBD1 (5 bases). V lost 3 bases and J lost 7, with 12 bases in between. The germline V gene encodes CDR1 SEHNR and CDR2 FQNEAQ (reference sequence). The CDR3 is 14 residues long. This CDR3 reads CASSFGTVGEKLFF. The CDR3 nucleotides are TGTGCCAGCAGCTTCGGGACCGTGGGTGAAAAACTGTTTTTT.

V is TRBV18 and J is TRBJ1-5, with 8 bases identical to TRBD1. The CDR3 extends over 16 amino acids. Germline loops: CDR1 KGHSH, CDR2 LQKENI. Trimming cost V 5 bases and J 6 bases; bases outside gene matches: 12. The CDR3 loop is CASSREPGQVSQPQHF. DNA for the CDR3: TGTGCCAGCTCAAGAGAACCGGGACAGGTAAGTCAGCCCCAGCATTTT.

The chain employs TRBV6-5 and TRBJ2-5, with unresolved D. The V and J ends lost 3 bases and 5 bases respectively, with 7 bases between them. The germline gives CDR1 MNHEY, CDR2 SVGAGI. CDR3 length: 12 residues. CDR3 protein: CASSYTGETQYF. The CDR3 DNA reads as TGTGCCAGCAGTTATACCGGGGAGACCCAGTACTTC.

The chain uses TRBV6-6 and TRBJ2-7; D is uncertain. CDR1 and CDR2 (germline): MNHNY, SVGAGI (reference sequence). Trimming cost V 0 bases and J 3 bases, with 9 bases left between them. The CDR3 is 14 residues long. In DNA, the CDR3 is TGTGCCAGCAGTTACTCGGTGAAACTCTACGAGCAGTACTTC. This encodes CASSYSVKLYEQYF.

This clone was seen just once. The rearrangement joins TRBV2 to TRBJ2-3; TRBD2 agrees at 7 bases. Per germline, CDR1 SNHLY and CDR2 FYNNEI. This CDR3 spans 14 amino acids. V lost 8 bases, J lost 4 bases, and 9 bases stayed unmatched. Here the CDR3 DNA reads TGTGCCAGCGGCGCTAGCGGTAGCGCAGATACGCAGTATTTT. Translation gives CASGASGSADTQYF.

V and J are TRBV5-1 and TRBJ1-1; D possibly corresponds to TRBD1 (5 bases). The germline CDR1 and CDR2 sequences are SGHRS and YFSETQ. The CDR3 consists of 15 residues. Deletions cut 0 bases from V and 7 bases from J, with 16 bases between. CDR3 coding DNA: TGCGCCAGCAGCTTGGATCTGGGGACCTATTTTGAAGCTTTCTTT. It yields the protein CASSLDLGTYFEAFF. The complete variable domain, with remaining parts taken from reference TRBV5-1 and TRBJ1-1, reads KAGVTQTPRYLIKTRGQQVTLSCSPISGHRSVSWYQQTPGQGLQFLFEYFSETQRNKGNFPGRFSGRQFSNSRSEMNVSTLELGDSALYLCASSLDLGTYFEAFFGQGTRLTVV.

The chain has TRBV6-1 and TRBJ2-3, with 9 bases lining up with TRBD1. The V and J ends lost 6 bases and 5 bases, in that order; junction bases with no gene match: 6. The CDR3 sequence is 14 residues long. The germline V gene has CDR1 MNHNS and CDR2 SASEGT. DNA for the CDR3: TGTGCCAGCAGAACAGGGGGCGCAGGAGATACGCAGTATTTT. Translating gives CASRTGGAGDTQYF.

The CDR3 region has the DNA TGTGCCAGTAGTAGTGAGGGAAATAGCAATCAGCCCCAGCATTTT. Translating gives CASSSEGNSNQPQHF. The V gene is TRBV19, the J gene TRBJ1-5; D gene uncertain. Between the trimmed V and J ends, which lost 4 bases and 0 bases, there was a span of 10 bases. The CDR3 covers 15 residues. Looked up from germline, CDR1 is LNHDA and CDR2 is SQIVND (reference sequence).

This chain connects TRBV6-5 to TRBJ1-2, with 9 nucleotides matching TRBD1. The junction had 3 bases not matched to a gene; V was cut back by 5 bases and J by 2 bases. The CDR3 is 14 residues long. Germline CDR1 MNHEY, CDR2 SVGAGI. The CDR3 bases are TGTGCCAGCAGTCGCGGGACAGGGAACTATGGCTACACCTTC. Its protein product is CASSRGTGNYGYTF.

This clone occurred once. The CDR3 DNA follows: TGTGCCAGCTCACCAGGCCCGGGGGTCGGGTCACCCCTCCACTTT. Amino acid sequence: CASSPGPGVGSPLHF. The chain uses TRBV18 and TRBJ1-6, with a weak D call TRBD1 (5 bases). The V gene's germline CDR1 is KGHSH and CDR2 LQKENI. V was pared by 2 bases and J by 10 bases, with 15 bases between. This CDR3 contains 15 residues. The full variable domain, in which reference TRBV18 and TRBJ1-6 provide the parts outside the CDR3, is NAGVMQNPRHLVRRRGQEARLRCSPMKGHSHVYWYRQLPEEGLKFMVYLQKENIIDESGMPKERFSAEFPKEGPSILRIQQVVRGDSAAYFCASSPGPGVGSPLHFGNGTRLTVT.

As regards this clone: At one of its ends the junction is not consistent with the germline gene, which may arise from a read error. V is TRBV10-3 and J is TRBJ1-2; 7 nucleotides match TRBD1. The CDR3 is 13 amino acids. The germline gives CDR1 ENHRY, CDR2 SYGVKD. CDR3 region: CAISIGQVLPPVF. For the CDR3, the DNA is TGTGCCATCAGTATCGGACAGGTTCTCCCTCCGGTTTTC.

The rearrangement joins TRBV2 to TRBJ1-6; 7 nucleotides line up with TRBD1. The ends lost 2 bases at V and 8 bases at J; junction bases unmatched: 6. This CDR3 has 15 residues. Germline V lookup: CDR1 SNHLY, CDR2 FYNNEI. The CDR3 bases are TGTGCCAGCAGTGAAATGGCAGGGGGGCATTCACCCCTCCACTTT. Translated, it gives CASSEMAGGHSPLHF.

V usage is TRBV6-6 and J usage is TRBJ1-1; 8 positions agree with TRBD1. V shed 6 bases and J 4 bases; nucleotides not matched to a gene: 7. Germline V CDR1 and CDR2: MNHNY, SVGAGI (reference sequence). The CDR3 has 14 residues. In nucleotides, the CDR3 is TGTGCCAGCAGGAGGACAGGGTGGGCCACTGAAGCTTTCTTT. Its protein product is CASRRTGWATEAFF.

This clone was detected only a few times. The chain links TRBV19 to TRBJ1-3; a possible D gene is TRBD1 (6 bases). Trimming left V 7 bases short and J 2 bases short, with 12 bases between. CDR3 length: 14 amino acids. Looked up from germline, CDR1 is LNHDA and CDR2 is SQIVND (reference sequence). In DNA, the CDR3 is TGTGCCAGTAAGCTAACAGGGACTGGAAACACCATATATTTT. As protein: CASKLTGTGNTIYF.

The genes are TRBV7-9 and TRBJ1-2; no clear D gene. Germline V gives CDR1 SEHNR, CDR2 FQNEAQ (reference sequence). This CDR3 contains 15 residues. V lost 1 base and J lost 2, with 11 bases in between. CDR3 in amino acids: CASSLVSPTNYGYTF. The CDR3 coding sequence is TGTGCCAGCAGCTTAGTTTCCCCCACGAACTATGGCTACACCTTC.

About this clone: The identical CDR3 is also encoded by other nucleotide sequences in the sample. The genes are TRBV10-2 and TRBJ1-6; D gene uncertain. From germline, CDR1 is WSHSY and CDR2 SAAADI. With 0 bases removed from V and 6 bases from J, the gap between germline ends came to 3 bases. The CDR3 has 13 residues. The CDR3 protein is CASSESTNSPLHF. The CDR3 nucleotides read TGCGCCAGCAGTGAGTCAACTAATTCACCCCTCCACTTT.

The rearrangement links TRBV7-2 to TRBJ2-7, with 10 positions matching TRBD1. There are 14 residues in the CDR3. Germline trimming cut 4 bases from V and 7 bases from J; bases unmatched to any gene: 7. CDR1 SGHTA and CDR2 FQGNSA come from the germline V gene. CDR3 protein: CASSWRQGANEQYF. The CDR3 bases are TGTGCCAGCAGCTGGAGACAGGGGGCGAATGAGCAGTACTTC.

This clone was detected only a few times. This chain links TRBV18 with TRBJ1-5, with 10 nucleotides matching TRBD1. After removal of 5 bases from V and 4 bases from J, the junction contained 8 bases not matched to a gene. This CDR3 has 16 amino acids. The germline gives CDR1 KGHSH, CDR2 LQKENI. In nucleotides, the CDR3 is TGTGCCAGCTCAATGAACGGACAGGGGGTGAATCAGCCCCAGCATTTT. Amino acid sequence: CASSMNGQGVNQPQHF.

V and J are TRBV6-1 and TRBJ1-2; tentative D call: TRBD1 (5 bases). Trimming pared 6 bases from V and 4 bases from J, leaving 18 bases between. The germline V gene encodes CDR1 MNHNS and CDR2 SASEGT. This CDR3 spans 15 amino acids. CDR3 sequence (DNA): TGTGCCAGCAGATCAGGACTGGGACGGCTCTATGGCTACACCTTC. Residues: CASRSGLGRLYGYTF.

The CDR3 DNA reads TGTGCCAACGTGGGCGGGTCAAGCTCCTACGAGCAGTACTTC. Amino acids: CANVGGSSSYEQYF. V gene TRBV27 combines with J gene TRBJ2-7; a possible D gene is TRBD2 (5 bases). V lost 10 bases, J lost 0 bases, and 16 bases lay in between. The germline CDR1 and CDR2 sequences are MNHEY and SMNVEV (reference sequence). The CDR3 is 14 residues long.

This chain links TRBV5-4 with TRBJ1-1; no firm D call. Per the germline V gene, CDR1 is SGHNT and CDR2 is YYREEE (reference sequence). The CDR3 contains 15 residues. Trimming removed 6 bases from V and 3 bases from J, with 18 bases in between. This CDR3 is CASTIGGWADTEAFF. The CDR3 DNA is TGTGCCAGCACCATCGGTGGTTGGGCGGACACTGAAGCTTTCTTT. Filled out from reference TRBV5-4 and TRBJ1-1, the complete variable domain reads ETGVTQSPTHLIKTRGQQVTLRCSSQSGHNTVSWYQQALGQGPQFIFQYYREEENGRGNFPPRFSGLQFPNYSSELNVNALELDDSALYLCASTIGGWADTEAFFGQGTRLTVV.

J is TRBJ1-6 and V is TRBV4-1, with 8 nucleotides matching TRBD1. This CDR3 is 16 amino acids long. Germline loops: CDR1 MGHRA, CDR2 YSYEKL. The ends lost 3 bases at V and 8 bases at J; junction bases unmatched: 9. Written as DNA, the CDR3 is TGCGCCAGCAGCCATGGAGGGACAGGCGACTATTCACCCCTCCACTTT. Amino acids: CASSHGGTGDYSPLHF.

The chain carries TRBV7-9 and TRBJ1-2; 7 bases align to TRBD1. From germline, CDR1 is SEHNR and CDR2 FQNEAQ (reference sequence). V dropped 5 bases and J dropped 5; count of bases not matched to a gene: 11. The CDR3 sequence is 15 residues long. The CDR3 DNA reads TGTGCCAGCAGCCCGCCCCTGGGACAGACGTATGGCTACACCTTC. Translating it yields CASSPPLGQTYGYTF. Variable domain in full (rest from reference TRBV7-9 and TRBJ1-2): DTGVSQNPRHKITKRGQNVTFRCDPISEHNRLYWYRQTLGQGPEFLTYFQNEAQLEKSRLLSDRFSAERPKGSFSTLEIQRTEQGDSAMYLCASSPPLGQTYGYTFGSGTRLTVV.

The chain carries TRBV9 and TRBJ2-2; D remains ambiguous. The CDR3 length is 13 residues. The V gene lost 2 bases and the J gene lost 4 bases, with 6 bases spanning the gap. Germline V CDR1 and CDR2: SGDLS, YYNGEE. The CDR3 DNA follows: TGTGCCAGCAGCGTCTACAGCACCGGGGAGCTGTTTTTT. Amino acid sequence: CASSVYSTGELFF.